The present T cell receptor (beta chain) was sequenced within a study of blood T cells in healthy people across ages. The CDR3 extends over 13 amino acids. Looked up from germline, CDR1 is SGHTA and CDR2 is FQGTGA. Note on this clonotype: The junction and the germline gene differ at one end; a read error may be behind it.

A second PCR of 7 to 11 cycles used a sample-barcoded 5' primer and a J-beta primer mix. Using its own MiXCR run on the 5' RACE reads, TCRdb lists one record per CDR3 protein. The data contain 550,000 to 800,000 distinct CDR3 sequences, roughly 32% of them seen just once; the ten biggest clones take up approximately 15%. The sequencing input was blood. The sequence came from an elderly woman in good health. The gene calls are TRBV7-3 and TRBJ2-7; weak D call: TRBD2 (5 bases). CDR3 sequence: CAGSLDRGYEQYF. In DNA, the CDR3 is TGTGCCGGCAGTTTGGACCGCGGGTACGAGCAGTACTTC. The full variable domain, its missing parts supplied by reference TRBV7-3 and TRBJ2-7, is GAGVSQTPSNKVTEKGKYVELRCDPISGHTALYWYRQSLGQGPEFLIYFQGTGAADDSGLPNDRFFAVRPEGSVSTLKIQRTERGDSAVYLCAGSLDRGYEQYFGPGTRLTVT.